The 25 T cell receptor beta chains below were found in one sample sequenced in a study of blood T cell repertoires in COVID-19. Produced via immunoSEQ multiplex PCR; TCRdb's table is partial and in-frame only. The table includes 150,000 to 200,000 clones, roughly 80% detected once. Specimen: peripheral blood. The receptors shown here come from a woman older than 75 with acute or convalescent COVID-19.

This clone has just a few counts. V and J are TRBV7-9 and TRBJ2-3; no reliable D call. From germline, CDR1 is SEHNR and CDR2 FQNEAQ (reference sequence). This CDR3 spans 15 amino acids. V lost 5 bases, J lost 2 bases, and 14 bases lay in between. The CDR3 region is CASSETPQHTDTQYF. CDR3 DNA sequence: TGTGCCAGCAGCGAAACCCCCCAACACACAGATACGCAGTATTTT.

This clone was detected ten times or more. The rearrangement uses TRBV30 and TRBJ1-2; no definite D call. Trimming cost V 1 base and J 0 bases, with 6 bases left between them. The germline V gene has CDR1 GTSNPN and CDR2 SVGIG (reference sequence). The CDR3 consists of 13 residues. The CDR3 DNA is TGTGCCTGGAGTGGCGACACTAACTATGGCTACACCTTC. Encoded protein: CAWSGDTNYGYTF.

The rearrangement joins TRBV27 to TRBJ2-2, with TRBD1 as a possible D gene (6 bases). V dropped 0 bases and J dropped 2 bases, with 10 bases sitting between them. Germline V gives CDR1 MNHEY, CDR2 SMNVEV (reference sequence). The CDR3 totals 16 residues. The CDR3 is CASSLSTRGNTGELFF. CDR3 sequence (DNA): TGTGCCAGCAGTTTATCAACCAGGGGAAACACCGGGGAGCTGTTTTTT.

This clone was detected a few times. The chain combines TRBV5-1 with TRBJ2-7, with TRBD2 identical over 10 bases. CDR3 length: 18 residues. Germline values: CDR1 SGHRS, CDR2 YFSETQ. The junction had 14 bases not matched to a gene; V was cut back by 0 bases and J by 5 bases. CDR3 residues: CASSLAVGTSVVGNEQYF. DNA of the CDR3: TGCGCCAGCAGCTTGGCAGTTGGGACTAGCGTCGTAGGTAACGAGCAGTACTTC.

This rearrangement joins TRBV6-5 to TRBJ2-7; a weak D match, TRBD2 (5 bases). Trimming left V 6 bases short and J 3 bases short, with 15 bases between. CDR1 is MNHEY, CDR2 SVGAGI, per germline. CDR3 length equals 14 residues. CDR3 loop: CASSRSSGNYEQYF. The CDR3 DNA reads TGTGCCAGCAGCCGTTCCTCGGGGAACTACGAGCAGTACTTC.

The sample holds one count of this clone. It may be a read error: a sequence one base away is much more abundant. J is TRBJ2-2 and V is TRBV4-2, with D possibly matching TRBD1 (6 bases). Trimming removed 1 base at V and 0 bases at J, with 6 bases between. CDR1 and CDR2 (germline): LGHNA, YNFKEQ. This CDR3 is 15 amino acids long. The CDR3 sequence is CASSQGTANTGELFF. In nucleotides, the CDR3 is TGTGCCAGCAGCCAAGGGACAGCGAACACCGGGGAGCTGTTTTTT.

The V call is TRBV7-9, the J call TRBJ2-1, with 8 nucleotides matching TRBD1. The CDR3 consists of 11 residues. With V trimmed by 4 bases and J by 13 bases, 3 bases remained unmatched. Germline V lookup: CDR1 SEHNR, CDR2 FQNEAQ (reference sequence). The CDR3 DNA reads as TGTGCCAGCAGCTCGGACAGGGAACAGTTCTTC. Translated, it gives CASSSDREQFF.

This clone was observed a few times. This rearrangement joins TRBV28 to TRBJ1-4, with 7 nucleotides matching TRBD1. There are 15 residues in the CDR3. Trimming took 6 bases from V and 3 from J; bases not matched to a gene: 7. CDR1 is MDHEN, CDR2 SYDVKM, per germline. CDR3 sequence (DNA): TGTGCCAGCAGGGTGACAGGGATAGCTAATGAAAAACTGTTTTTT. Residues: CASRVTGIANEKLFF.

The rearrangement uses TRBV20-1 and TRBJ1-1, with no clear D. This CDR3 has 13 amino acids. Germline assignment: CDR1 DFQATT and CDR2 SNEGSKA (reference sequence). With 3 bases removed from V and 4 bases from J, the gap between germline ends came to 12 bases. CDR3 protein: CSASGETPTEAFF. The DNA for the CDR3 is TGCAGTGCTAGTGGCGAAACCCCCACTGAAGCTTTCTTT.

V is TRBV28 and J is TRBJ2-7, with a tentative D call TRBD1 (6 bases). CDR1 is MDHEN, CDR2 SYDVKM, per germline. The ends were cut back, 5 bases at V and 0 bases at J, with 17 bases in the middle. The CDR3 is 16 residues long. The chain's CDR3 is CASSDDRRPLSYEQYF. The DNA of the CDR3 is TGTGCCAGCAGTGATGACAGGCGCCCTCTCTCCTACGAGCAGTACTTC.

The chain recombines TRBV19 with TRBJ1-1; no definite D call. The CDR3 sequence is 12 residues long. V was shortened by 3 bases and J by 1 base, with 3 bases between the two germline ends. In germline, CDR1 is LNHDA, CDR2 SQIVND (reference sequence). The CDR3 sequence: CASSIRNTEAFF. CDR3 bases: TGTGCCAGTAGTATCAGGAACACTGAAGCTTTCTTT.

The V and J genes are TRBV5-1 and TRBJ2-3, with 7 bases that match TRBD1. From germline, CDR1 is SGHRS and CDR2 YFSETQ. V lost 7 bases to trimming and J lost 14 bases; unmatched junction nucleotides: 10. This CDR3 has 11 residues. The CDR3 here is CASALGGVWYF. The CDR3 DNA follows: TGCGCCAGCGCCTTAGGGGGCGTGTGGTATTTT.

This clone showed up just once. The chain is built from TRBV10-3 and TRBJ2-2; tentatively, D is TRBD2 (5 bases). Trimming left V 4 bases short and J 5 bases short, with 11 bases between. Germline V gives CDR1 ENHRY, CDR2 SYGVKD. The CDR3 is made up of 14 amino acids. The chain's CDR3 is CAISVDGETGELFF. The DNA for the CDR3 is TGTGCCATCAGTGTGGACGGGGAAACCGGGGAGCTGTTTTTT.

This clone was recorded a few times. The CDR3 coding sequence is TGTGCCAGCAGCGCAAGCGGGGGCAACACCGGGGAGCTGTTTTTT. As protein: CASSASGGNTGELFF. The rearrangement links TRBV2 to TRBJ2-2, with 8 bases matching TRBD2. V shed 6 bases and J 2 bases; nucleotides not matched to a gene: 5. This CDR3 spans 15 amino acids. Germline V gene sequence: CDR1 SNHLY, CDR2 FYNNEI.

Comments on this clone: At the DNA level, this CDR3 is encoded by other sequences in the same sample as well. The chain links TRBV19 to TRBJ1-5; TRBD1 might be the D (6 bases). Germline assignment: CDR1 LNHDA and CDR2 SQIVND (reference sequence). V lost 6 bases, J lost 0 bases, and 12 bases lay in between. CDR3 length: 15 residues. The CDR3 DNA sequence: TGTGCCAGTAGCCAAACAGGGCATAGCAATCAGCCCCAGCATTTT. It encodes CASSQTGHSNQPQHF.

The chain carries TRBV9 and TRBJ2-5, with a weak D call TRBD1 (5 bases). The CDR3 contains 14 residues. Germline V gene sequence: CDR1 SGDLS, CDR2 YYNGEE. V lost 0 bases and J lost 2, with 8 bases in between. The CDR3 region is CASSVDAGQETQYF. The CDR3 nucleotides read TGTGCCAGCAGCGTAGATGCAGGGCAAGAGACCCAGTACTTC.

This clone appeared once. The rearrangement uses TRBV7-2 and TRBJ1-6, with 8 nucleotides matching TRBD1. The CDR3 covers 14 residues. The germline CDR1 and CDR2 sequences are SGHTA and FQGNSA. After removal of 3 bases from V and 7 bases from J, the junction contained 2 bases not matched to a gene. The DNA of the CDR3 is TGTGCCAGCAGCTTGACAGGGGTCAATTCACCCCTCCACTTT. Amino acids: CASSLTGVNSPLHF. The whole variable domain, remainder taken from reference TRBV7-2 and TRBJ1-6, is GAGVSQSPSNKVTEKGKDVELRCDPISGHTALYWYRQSLGQGLEFLIYFQGNSAPDKSGLPSDRFSAERTGGSVSTLTIQRTQQEDSAVYLCASSLTGVNSPLHFGNGTRLTVT.

This chain joins TRBV11-2 and TRBJ1-2; possible D gene TRBD1, 5 bases. Germline CDR1 is SGHAT and CDR2 is FQNNGV. Trimming shortened V by 1 base and J by 4 bases, and 10 bases separated the two germline ends. The CDR3 is 14 residues long. CDR3 nucleotide sequence: TGTGCCAGCAGCTTAGCAGGGTCGCTCTATGGCTACACCTTC. Translated, it gives CASSLAGSLYGYTF.

This clone was found once. This sequence joins TRBV5-5 and TRBJ2-1, with 8 bases matching TRBD2. The germline V gene encodes CDR1 SGHKS and CDR2 YYEKEE (reference sequence). This CDR3 has 16 amino acids. V lost 2 bases and J lost 3; bases outside the gene matches: 7. The CDR3 sequence: CASSFQAGAGYNEQFF. CDR3 DNA: TGTGCCAGCAGCTTTCAAGCGGGAGCCGGCTACAATGAGCAGTTCTTC. The full variable domain, in which reference TRBV5-5 and TRBJ2-1 provide the parts outside the CDR3, is DAGVTQSPTHLIKTRGQQVTLRCSPISGHKSVSWYQQVLGQGPQFIFQYYEKEERGRGNFPDRFSARQFPNYSSELNVNALLLGDSALYLCASSFQAGAGYNEQFFGPGTRLTVL.

This clone was recorded a few times. The chain links TRBV7-9 to TRBJ1-1; tentatively, D is TRBD1 (5 bases). Germline-derived CDR1 and CDR2 are SEHNR and FQNEAQ (reference sequence). The CDR3 covers 14 residues. The ends were cut back, 1 base at V and 1 base at J, with 7 bases in the middle. This CDR3 is CASSLEGKNTEAFF. DNA of the CDR3: TGTGCCAGCAGCTTAGAGGGGAAGAACACTGAAGCTTTCTTT.

In nucleotides, the CDR3 is TGTGCCAGCAGTTTATGGGGGAGGAACACTGAAGCTTTCTTT. Its protein is CASSLWGRNTEAFF. This chain links TRBV28 with TRBJ1-1; D is ambiguous. This CDR3 is built from 14 residues. Germline V gives CDR1 MDHEN, CDR2 SYDVKM. V lost 0 bases and J lost 1, with 6 bases in between.

The chain employs TRBV19 and TRBJ1-6; TRBD1 agrees at 7 bases. Germline loops: CDR1 LNHDA, CDR2 SQIVND (reference sequence). V lost 6 bases, J lost 2 bases, and 4 bases stayed unmatched. The CDR3 runs to 15 residues. The DNA for the CDR3 is TGTGCCAGTAGAGAGGGGGCCACCTATAATTCACCCCTCCACTTT. It is translated as CASREGATYNSPLHF.

V usage is TRBV9 and J usage is TRBJ2-2; 8 bases line up with TRBD1. This CDR3 is built from 15 residues. V shed 4 bases, J shed 2 bases, and the junction held 4 bases outside the gene matches. Germline V gene lookup returns CDR1 SGDLS and CDR2 YYNGEE. CDR3 nucleotide sequence: TGTGCCAGCAGCCCCCAGGGGGCTAACACCGGGGAGCTGTTTTTT. Its protein product is CASSPQGANTGELFF.

Note on this clone: This CDR3 is also generated by other DNA sequences in the sample. J is TRBJ2-7 and V is TRBV10-3; 9 bases align to TRBD1. V gave up 4 bases and J gave up 0 bases; unmatched junction bases: 1. The CDR3 consists of 14 residues. Germline V gene sequence: CDR1 ENHRY, CDR2 SYGVKD. CDR3 coding DNA: TGTGCCATCAGTGGACAGGGGGTCTCCTACGAGCAGTACTTC. The encoded protein is CAISGQGVSYEQYF.

The chain is built from TRBV6-6 and TRBJ1-1, with 7 bases identical to TRBD1. Germline V gene data show CDR1 as MNHNY and CDR2 as SVGAGI (reference sequence). This CDR3 spans 16 amino acids. With 2 bases clipped from V and 3 bases from J, the junction kept 9 bases outside the gene matches. The CDR3 region has the DNA TGTGCCAGCAGTTACGGTCCAACAGGGGCCGACACTGAAGCTTTCTTT. This sequence encodes CASSYGPTGADTEAFF.